The 12 T cell receptor beta chains below were found in one sample sequenced in a study of T cells in Graves' hyperthyroidism and ophthalmopathy. TCR beta CDR3 regions were amplified from RNA transcripts. The TCR CDR3 first-round RT-PCR relied on the HTBI primer set. Each CDR3 protein is one row after TCRdb ran MiXCR on the multiplex PCR reads. The sample has about 500,000 distinct CDR3 sequences, around 15% seen once. The material sequenced was blood. These receptors were obtained from a woman aged 25 to 45 with Graves' ophthalmopathy.

In this sample, this clonotype turned up many times. The V and J genes are TRBV7-2 and TRBJ2-7; D is uncertain. Trimming took 2 bases from V and 3 from J, leaving 8 bases between them. The CDR3 is 13 residues long. Germline values: CDR1 SGHTA, CDR2 FQGNSA. The chain's CDR3 is CASSLRLVYEQYF. The CDR3 nucleotides read TGTGCCAGCAGCTTAAGGCTAGTCTACGAGCAGTACTTC.

The CDR3 DNA reads as TGTGCCAGCAGCCCGAGAAGACTAGCGGGACTGAACACCGGGGAGCTGTTTTTT. It codes for CASSPRRLAGLNTGELFF. The J gene is TRBJ2-2, the V gene TRBV7-3; 11 bases are a match to TRBD2. Germline V lookup: CDR1 SGHTA, CDR2 FQGTGA. The CDR3 runs 18 residues. J lost 1 base, V lost 5 bases, and 9 bases had no gene match.

The chain employs TRBV19 and TRBJ1-5; no clear D. The CDR3 contains 14 residues. Trimming left V 7 bases short and J 1 base short, with 11 bases between. CDR1 and CDR2 from the germline V gene are LNHDA and SQIVND (reference sequence). The CDR3 sequence is CASNRPLSNQPQHF. The CDR3 bases are TGTGCCAGTAACCGCCCCTTAAGCAATCAGCCCCAGCATTTT.

There are a few counts of this clonotype. The chain combines TRBV7-9 with TRBJ2-7, with D possibly matching TRBD2 (6 bases). From germline, CDR1 is SEHNR and CDR2 FQNEAQ (reference sequence). V gave up 5 bases and J gave up 5 bases, with 13 bases separating them. This CDR3 comprises 13 residues. The chain's CDR3 is CASSPGLLNEQYF. CDR3 DNA: TGTGCCAGCAGCCCGGGACTCTTAAACGAGCAGTACTTC.

This clonotype has a count of ten or more. This rearrangement joins TRBV11-1 to TRBJ1-1; D is ambiguous. Looked up from germline, CDR1 is SGHAT and CDR2 is FQDESV (reference sequence). The CDR3 sequence is 13 residues long. Trimming stripped 5 bases from V and 1 base from J, with 8 bases between. CDR3 sequence: CASSPPPNTEAFF. DNA of the CDR3: TGTGCCAGCAGCCCTCCGCCGAACACTGAAGCTTTCTTT.

This clonotype was counted only a few times. The chain carries TRBV12-3 or TRBV12-4 and TRBJ2-7, with D perhaps matching TRBD2 (6 bases). The V end was cut by 5 bases, the J end by 5 bases, with 16 bases between. The CDR3 length is 14 residues. CDR3 DNA: TGTGCCAGCAGTAAAAATAGCGGAGCTAACGAGCAGTACTTC. It codes for CASSKNSGANEQYF.

This clonotype was found many times. This chain connects TRBV12-3 or TRBV12-4 to TRBJ2-5; D may be TRBD1 or TRBD2 (5 bases each). Trimming shortened V by 8 bases and J by 4 bases, and 17 bases separated the two germline ends. The length of the CDR3 is 14 residues. The CDR3 spells CASWASGRLETQYF. The CDR3 bases are TGTGCCAGCTGGGCGTCGGGGCGCCTAGAGACCCAGTACTTC.

The sample holds a few counts of this clonotype. The CDR3 reads CASSLMASAYYNEQFF. As DNA, the CDR3 is TGTGCCAGCAGCTTAATGGCTAGCGCCTACTACAATGAGCAGTTCTTC. The V and J genes are TRBV7-3 and TRBJ2-1; D possibly corresponds to TRBD2 (6 bases). Per the germline V gene, CDR1 is SGHTA and CDR2 is FQGTGA. V was shortened by 1 base and J by 3 bases, with 13 bases between the two germline ends. This CDR3 has 16 amino acids.

A few counts support this clonotype. The CDR3 reads CATSGAGGYGYTF. The CDR3 DNA reads as TGTGCCACCAGTGGGGCAGGGGGTTATGGCTACACCTTC. The chain joins TRBV24-1 to TRBJ1-2; TRBD1 agrees at 7 bases. The CDR3 extends over 13 amino acids. Germline CDR1 and CDR2: KGHDR and SFDVKD. V shed 5 bases, J shed 5 bases, and the junction held 4 bases outside the gene matches.

This clonotype was seen repeatedly, ten times or more. The chain couples TRBV6-1 to TRBJ1-1; 10 bases fit TRBD1. J gave up 1 base and V 5 bases, and 4 bases lay outside the gene matches. This CDR3 has 15 residues. Germline lookup yields CDR1 MNHNS and CDR2 SASEGT. The CDR3 region is CASSPRDRGNTEAFF. Here the CDR3 DNA reads TGTGCCAGCAGTCCCCGGGACAGGGGGAACACTGAAGCTTTCTTT.

The chain has TRBV28 and TRBJ2-7; D is ambiguous. This CDR3 has 11 residues. Trimming shortened V by 5 bases and J by 9 bases, and 11 bases separated the two germline ends. Germline V gene sequence: CDR1 MDHEN, CDR2 SYDVKM. CDR3 region: CASSPPCAQYF. DNA for the CDR3: TGTGCCAGCAGTCCGCCCTGCGCGCAGTACTTC.

This clonotype was counted many times. The genes are TRBV20-1 and TRBJ1-5; D possibly corresponds to TRBD1 (6 bases). Germline CDR1 DFQATT, CDR2 SNEGSKA (reference sequence). This CDR3 has 15 amino acids. V was clipped by 1 base and J by 9 bases, with 19 bases between them. The CDR3 DNA follows: TGCAGTGCTAGAGGGGTGGCCGGGAGGGGGACGCCCCAGCATTTT. Translating it yields CSARGVAGRGTPQHF.